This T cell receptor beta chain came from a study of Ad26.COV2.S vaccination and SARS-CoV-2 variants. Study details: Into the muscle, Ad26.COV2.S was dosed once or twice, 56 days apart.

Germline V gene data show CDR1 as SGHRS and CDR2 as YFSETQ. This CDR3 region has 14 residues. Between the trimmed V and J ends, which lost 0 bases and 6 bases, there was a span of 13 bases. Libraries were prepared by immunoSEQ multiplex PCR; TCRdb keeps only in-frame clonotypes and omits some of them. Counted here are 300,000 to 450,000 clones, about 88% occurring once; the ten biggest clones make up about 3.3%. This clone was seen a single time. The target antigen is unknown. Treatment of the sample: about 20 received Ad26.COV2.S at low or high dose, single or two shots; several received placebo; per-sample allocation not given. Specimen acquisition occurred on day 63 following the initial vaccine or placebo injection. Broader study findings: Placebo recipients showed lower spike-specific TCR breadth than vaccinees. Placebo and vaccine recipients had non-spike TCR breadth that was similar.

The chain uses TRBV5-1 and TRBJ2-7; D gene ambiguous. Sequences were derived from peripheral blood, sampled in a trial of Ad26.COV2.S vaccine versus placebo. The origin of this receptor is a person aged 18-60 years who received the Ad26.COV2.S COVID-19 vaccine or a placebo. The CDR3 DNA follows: TGCGCCAGCAGCTTGGCGGACGGCGGAACCGAGCAGTACTTC. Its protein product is CASSLADGGTEQYF.